Listed below are T cell receptor beta chains from one sample, sequenced in a study of CD8+ T cells in alopecia areata. The repertoire was sequenced with immunoSEQ multiplex PCR; TCRdb's copy has only in-frame clones and lacks some. The sample lists 140,000 to 150,000 clones, less than 65% occurring once. Source material: CD8+ T cells sorted from blood. These receptor sequences come from a human donor in good health. The CDR3 runs from the conserved cysteine through the conserved F or W.

j_gene | v_gene | CDR3aa
TRBJ1-2 | TRBV5-5 | CASSFRQTLLYGYTF
TRBJ2-4 | TRBV4-1 | CASSLDSSKNIQYF
TRBJ2-3 | TRBV29-1 | CSVRRVYNTDTQYF
TRBJ2-3 | TRBV9 | CASSPGTTLDTQYF
TRBJ2-3 | TRBV27 | CASRVAGFSTDTQYF
TRBJ2-2 | TRBV2 | CASSEGTGKTGELFF
TRBJ2-7 | TRBV19 | CASSLQGNYEQYF
TRBJ2-1 | TRBV14 | CASSPGGHREFF
TRBJ2-7 | TRBV28 | CASSLSLHYEQYF
TRBJ2-7 | TRBV5-4 | CASSLTGYAYEQYF
TRBJ1-2 | TRBV5-7 | CASSGDRILRPYGYTF
TRBJ2-7 | TRBV6-1 | CASTRRVYEQYF
TRBJ2-1 | TRBV4-1 | CASSQDGGSASNEQFF
TRBJ2-5 | TRBV27 | CASSLGRSWAQYF
TRBJ2-7 | TRBV2 | CASSSGLAGAHEQYF
TRBJ2-7 | TRBV11-2 | CASSFSFSYEQYF
TRBJ1-1 | TRBV29-1 | CSVETRGRGMAEAFF
TRBJ2-7 | TRBV21-1 | CASLGQHHYEQYF
TRBJ2-7 | TRBV27 | CASRPDRDHAEYF
TRBJ2-5 | TRBV4-1 | CASSQDGDRDETQYF
TRBJ1-1 | TRBV27 | CASSLGKGWTEAFF
TRBJ1-1 | TRBV9 | CASSVGPGKNTEAFF